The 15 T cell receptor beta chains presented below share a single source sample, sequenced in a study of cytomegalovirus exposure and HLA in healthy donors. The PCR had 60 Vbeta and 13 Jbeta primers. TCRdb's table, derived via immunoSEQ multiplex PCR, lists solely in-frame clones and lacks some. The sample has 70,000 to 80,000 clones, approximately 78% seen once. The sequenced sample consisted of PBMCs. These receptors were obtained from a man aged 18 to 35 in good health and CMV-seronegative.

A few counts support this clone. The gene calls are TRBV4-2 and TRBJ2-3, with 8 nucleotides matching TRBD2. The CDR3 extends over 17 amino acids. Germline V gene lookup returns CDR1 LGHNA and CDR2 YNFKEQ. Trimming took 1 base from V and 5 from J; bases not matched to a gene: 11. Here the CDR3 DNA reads TGTGCCAGCAGCCAAGGGTTTACGGGGGGGGCCGTAGATACGCAGTATTTT. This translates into CASSQGFTGGAVDTQYF.

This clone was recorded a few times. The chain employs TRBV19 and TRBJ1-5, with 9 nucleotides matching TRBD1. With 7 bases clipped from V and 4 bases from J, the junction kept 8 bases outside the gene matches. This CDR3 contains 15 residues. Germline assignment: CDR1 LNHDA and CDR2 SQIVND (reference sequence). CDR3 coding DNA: TGTGCCAGTACCATGGTGACAGGGGGGAATCAGCCCCAGCATTTT. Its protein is CASTMVTGGNQPQHF.

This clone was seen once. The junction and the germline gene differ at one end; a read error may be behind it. The CDR3, as DNA: TGTGCTAGCAGCTTTTTCCCACCCCCGGACAGGAGAAGCGGGGAGCTGTTTTTT. It encodes CASSFFPPPDRRSGELFF. The rearrangement uses TRBV7-7 and TRBJ2-2; 7 bases fit TRBD1. Germline loops: CDR1 SSHAT, CDR2 FNYEAQ (reference sequence). This CDR3 has 18 amino acids.

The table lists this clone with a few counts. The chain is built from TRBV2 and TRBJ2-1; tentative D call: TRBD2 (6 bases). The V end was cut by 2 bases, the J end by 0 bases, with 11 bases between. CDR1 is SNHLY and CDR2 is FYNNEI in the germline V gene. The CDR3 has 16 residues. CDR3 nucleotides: TGTGCCAGCAGTGAATCCCTAGCGAGCTCCTACAATGAGCAGTTCTTC. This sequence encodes CASSESLASSYNEQFF.

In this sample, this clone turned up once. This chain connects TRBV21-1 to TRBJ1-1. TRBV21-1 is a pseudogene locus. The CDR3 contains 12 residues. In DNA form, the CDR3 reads TGTGCCAGCCACGCCGGGATCAGCGCAGCTTTCTTT. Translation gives CASHAGISAAFF.

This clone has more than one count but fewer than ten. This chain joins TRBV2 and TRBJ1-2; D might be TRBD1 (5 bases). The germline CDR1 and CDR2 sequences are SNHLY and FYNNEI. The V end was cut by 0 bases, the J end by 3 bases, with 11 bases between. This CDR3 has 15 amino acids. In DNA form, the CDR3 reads TGTGCCAGCAGTGAAGCCAGGGCCGAGTACTATGGCTACACCTTC. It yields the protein CASSEARAEYYGYTF.

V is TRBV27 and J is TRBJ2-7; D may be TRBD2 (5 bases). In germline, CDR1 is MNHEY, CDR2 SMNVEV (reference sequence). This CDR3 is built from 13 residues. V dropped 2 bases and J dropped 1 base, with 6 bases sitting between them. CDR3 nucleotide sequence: TGTGCCAGCAGTTTAACGGGGTCCTACGAGCAGTACTTC. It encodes CASSLTGSYEQYF.

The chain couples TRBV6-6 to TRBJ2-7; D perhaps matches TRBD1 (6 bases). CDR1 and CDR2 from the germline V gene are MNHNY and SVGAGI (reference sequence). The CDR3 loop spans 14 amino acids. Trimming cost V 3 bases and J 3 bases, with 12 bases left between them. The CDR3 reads CASSYTLQGYEQYF. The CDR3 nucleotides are TGTGCCAGCAGTTATACGTTACAGGGCTACGAGCAGTACTTC.

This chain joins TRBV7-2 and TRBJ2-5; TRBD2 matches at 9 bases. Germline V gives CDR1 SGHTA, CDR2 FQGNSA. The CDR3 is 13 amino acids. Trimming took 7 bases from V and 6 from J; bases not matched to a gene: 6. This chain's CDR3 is CASNTGLAKTQYF. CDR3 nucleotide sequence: TGTGCCAGCAACACAGGACTAGCGAAGACCCAGTACTTC.

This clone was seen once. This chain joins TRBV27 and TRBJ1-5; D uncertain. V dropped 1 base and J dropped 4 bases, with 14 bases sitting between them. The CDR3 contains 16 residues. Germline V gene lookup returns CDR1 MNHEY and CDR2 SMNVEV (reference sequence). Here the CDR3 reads CASSLLAGFGNQPQHF. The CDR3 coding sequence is TGTGCCAGCAGTTTATTGGCTGGGTTCGGGAATCAGCCCCAGCATTTT.

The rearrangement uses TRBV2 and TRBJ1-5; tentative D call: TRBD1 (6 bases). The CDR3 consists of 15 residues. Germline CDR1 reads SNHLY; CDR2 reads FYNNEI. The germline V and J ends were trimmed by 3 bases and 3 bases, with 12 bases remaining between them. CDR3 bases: TGTGCCAGCAGTGATTGGGCAGGGGACAATCAGCCCCAGCATTTT. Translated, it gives CASSDWAGDNQPQHF.

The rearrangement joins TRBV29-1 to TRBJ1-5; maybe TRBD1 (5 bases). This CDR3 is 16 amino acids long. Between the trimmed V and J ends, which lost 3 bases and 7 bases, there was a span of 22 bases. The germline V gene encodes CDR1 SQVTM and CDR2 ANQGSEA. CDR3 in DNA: TGCAGCGTTGAGGAGAAACCGGGGCGGGGATGGCAGCCCCAGCATTTT. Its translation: CSVEEKPGRGWQPQHF.

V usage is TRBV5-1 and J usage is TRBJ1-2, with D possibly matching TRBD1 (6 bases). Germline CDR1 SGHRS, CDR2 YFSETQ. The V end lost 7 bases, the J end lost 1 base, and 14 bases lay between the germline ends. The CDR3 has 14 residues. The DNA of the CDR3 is TGCGCCAGCGCCACGGACAGATTTAACTATGGCTACACCTTC. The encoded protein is CASATDRFNYGYTF.

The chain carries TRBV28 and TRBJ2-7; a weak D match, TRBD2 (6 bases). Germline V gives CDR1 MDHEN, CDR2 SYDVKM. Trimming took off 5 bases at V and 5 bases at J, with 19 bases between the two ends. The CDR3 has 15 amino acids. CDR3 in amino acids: CASSPTGLGGDEQYF. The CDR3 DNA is TGTGCCAGCAGTCCAACGGGCCTCGGAGGGGACGAGCAGTACTTC.

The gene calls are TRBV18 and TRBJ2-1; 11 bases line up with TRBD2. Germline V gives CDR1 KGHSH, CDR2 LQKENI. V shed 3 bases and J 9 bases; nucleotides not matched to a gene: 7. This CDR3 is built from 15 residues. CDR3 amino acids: CASSPSGGAAGEQFF. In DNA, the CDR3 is TGTGCCAGCTCACCTAGCGGGGGGGCCGCTGGTGAGCAGTTCTTC.